This TCR beta chain was captured by sequencing in a study of a mutant IDH1 vaccine in newly diagnosed glioma. Across the study: Vaccination of patients was performed eight times, in weeks 1, 3, 5, 7, 11, 15, 19 and 23. Treated patients, averaging around 40 years, were roughly 60% male and roughly 38% female.

The data were produced by immunoSEQ multiplex PCR, yet TCRdb's version contains in-frame clones alone and is incomplete. The sample includes about 58,000 clones, around four fifths of them seen just once. This clone was seen only once. Its antigen is unknown. Whole-study findings and limits: Pseudoprogression apparently lacked any relation to changes in top peripheral T cell clonotypes.

This sample's time point: week 5, during vaccination. With topical imiquimod, each dose of the vaccine consisted of 300 ug of mutant IDH1 20-mer peptide. The study enrolled donors with new WHO grade 3 or 4 IDH1-mutant, ATRX-lost astrocytomas. This CDR3 comprises 14 residues. The germline V gene has CDR1 SGHRS and CDR2 YFSETQ. The V and J ends lost 0 bases and 0 bases respectively, with 6 bases between them. This clonotype originated in a woman in her forties or fifties with glioma. This specimen was PBMCs, taken from a glioma patient whose treatment included an IDH1 peptide vaccine. The chain carries TRBV5-1 and TRBJ1-1; D is unresolved. DNA of the CDR3: TGCGCCAGCAGCTTGGGATCCGTGAACACTGAAGCTTTCTTT. Its translation is CASSLGSVNTEAFF.